This is a list of T cell receptor beta chains from one sample in a study of control samples from healthy donors and cancer patients. This table comes from immunoSEQ multiplex PCR, and its TCRdb copy is limited to in-frame clones, with some not included. This sample has 100,000 or so clones, with over 60% found just once. Sequenced sample: blood. The receptors here all came from a woman younger than 45 in good health. Both conserved end residues are part of each CDR3. D genes are given only for firm matches. A clone size is listed for some rows: how often the clone was seen (once, few, many), or a class if it is expanded.

clone_size,j_call,d_call,v_call,cdr3_aa,cdr3_nt
.,TRBJ1-4,.,TRBV3-1/TRBV3-2,CASSQASGTSNEKLFF,TGTGCCAGCAGCCAGGCCTCCGGGACCAGTAATGAAAAACTGTTTTTT
.,TRBJ1-5,TRBD1,TRBV6-5,CASRDRGDNQPQHF,TGTGCCAGCCGGGACAGGGGGGATAATCAGCCCCAGCATTTT
once,TRBJ2-1,.,TRBV24-1,CATSDFRDGYNEQFF,TGTGCCACCAGTGATTTCCGGGACGGTTACAATGAGCAGTTCTTC
few,TRBJ2-7,TRBD2,TRBV9,CASSIGLAGSSYEQYF,TGTGCCAGCAGCATCGGACTAGCGGGGAGCTCCTACGAGCAGTACTTC
.,TRBJ2-4,.,TRBV3-1/TRBV3-2,CASSQGLSAKNIQYF,TGTGCCAGCAGCCAAGGGCTTTCAGCGAAAAACATTCAGTACTTC
.,TRBJ2-2,.,TRBV19,CASSISQTGELFF,TGTGCCAGTAGTATATCCCAGACCGGGGAGCTGTTTTTT
.,TRBJ2-5,.,TRBV12-3/TRBV12-4,CASSQDEETQYF,TGTGCCAGCAGCCAAGACGAAGAGACCCAGTACTTC
.,TRBJ1-5,TRBD1,TRBV7-2,CASSQGTGLPQPQHF,TGTGCCAGCAGTCAGGGGACAGGGCTACCTCAGCCCCAGCATTTT
.,TRBJ2-1,TRBD2,TRBV7-2,CASRGGTSGSYNEQFF,TGTGCCAGCAGGGGCGGGACTAGCGGTTCCTACAATGAGCAGTTCTTC
.,TRBJ2-1,TRBD1,TRBV12-3/TRBV12-4,CASRGTGYNEQFF,TGTGCCAGCAGGGGGACAGGTTACAATGAGCAGTTCTTC
.,TRBJ2-1,TRBD2,TRBV6-1,CASSVGLAGGQDEQFF,TGTGCCAGCAGTGTCGGACTAGCGGGGGGGCAGGATGAGCAGTTCTTC
few,TRBJ2-7,.,TRBV5-6,CASSRTGRVEQYF,TGTGCCAGCAGCAGGACAGGGAGGGTCGAGCAGTACTTC
.,TRBJ1-2,TRBD1,TRBV7-8,CASRGDRGLQWGYTF,TGTGCCAGCAGAGGGGACAGGGGGCTTCAATGGGGCTACACCTTC
.,TRBJ1-1,TRBD1,TRBV5-4,CASSWETGAGSEAFF,TGTGCCAGCAGCTGGGAGACAGGGGCCGGGAGTGAAGCTTTCTTT
.,TRBJ1-4,TRBD1,TRBV6-6,CASTLDRANEKLFF,TGTGCCAGCACCCTGGACAGGGCTAATGAAAAACTGTTTTTT
.,TRBJ2-7,.,TRBV11-2,CASSLGSAQGGIHEQYF,TGTGCCAGCAGCTTAGGATCTGCGCAGGGGGGGATCCACGAGCAGTACTTC
.,TRBJ1-2,TRBD1,TRBV30,CAWSANTRTGLYGYTF,TGTGCCTGGAGTGCAAACACGAGGACAGGCCTCTATGGCTACACCTTC
.,TRBJ2-1,.,TRBV5-4,CASSLALDNEQFF,TGTGCCAGCAGCTTGGCCCTGGACAATGAGCAGTTCTTC
.,TRBJ2-3,TRBD2,TRBV18,CASSLGLATDTQYF,TGTGCCAGCTCACTCGGACTAGCCACAGATACGCAGTATTTT
.,TRBJ1-5,TRBD1,TRBV24-1,CATSDSGGGEPQHF,TGTGCCACCAGTGATTCAGGGGGCGGAGAGCCCCAGCATTTT
.,TRBJ2-3,TRBD1,TRBV18,CASSPIGTVRSTDTQYF,TGTGCCAGCTCGCCCATAGGGACAGTCCGAAGCACAGATACGCAGTATTTT
.,TRBJ2-7,.,TRBV5-8,CASSLIGQSSYEQYF,TGTGCCAGCAGCTTAATAGGACAGAGCTCCTACGAGCAGTACTTC
.,TRBJ2-1,TRBD1,TRBV7-8,CASSLGMGTGGAYNEQFF,TGTGCCAGCAGCTTAGGGATGGGGACAGGGGGCGCCTACAATGAGCAGTTCTTC
.,TRBJ2-3,.,TRBV18,CASSEDRTDTQYF,TGTGCCAGCTCAGAAGATAGGACAGATACGCAGTATTTT
.,TRBJ1-2,TRBD1,TRBV5-1,CASSVRDSINYGYTF,TGCGCCAGCAGCGTACGGGACAGCATAAACTATGGCTACACCTTC
.,TRBJ1-3,.,TRBV15,CATRAPGHSSGNTIYF,TGTGCCACCAGGGCTCCGGGACACAGCTCTGGAAACACCATATATTTT
.,TRBJ1-4,TRBD1,TRBV6-1,CASSEAVTGGYEKLFF,TGTGCCAGCAGTGAAGCGGTAACAGGGGGTTATGAAAAACTGTTTTTT
.,TRBJ1-3,TRBD1,TRBV30,CAWSVQGEGSGNTIYF,TGTGCCTGGAGTGTACAGGGGGAAGGATCTGGAAACACCATATATTTT
.,TRBJ2-3,.,TRBV11-3,CASSLESAGITDTQYF,TGTGCCAGCAGCTTAGAATCCGCGGGGATCACAGATACGCAGTATTTT
.,TRBJ1-5,.,TRBV4-1,CASSLESDSNQPQHF,TGCGCCAGCAGCCTCGAGAGTGATAGCAATCAGCCCCAGCATTTT
.,TRBJ1-2,TRBD1,TRBV3-1/TRBV3-2,CASSQAWTGSYGYTF,TGTGCCAGCAGCCAAGCTTGGACAGGGTCTTATGGCTACACCTTC
.,TRBJ2-1,.,TRBV12-3/TRBV12-4,CASGPLGGKEQFF,TGTGCCAGCGGACCGCTGGGGGGAAAAGAGCAGTTCTTC
.,TRBJ2-1,.,TRBV2,CASTRGTRIPNEQFF,TGTGCCAGCACTCGTGGGACAAGGATACCCAATGAGCAGTTCTTC
.,TRBJ2-6,TRBD1,TRBV15,CATSRDPGQGSPGANVLTF,TGTGCCACCAGCAGAGATCCGGGACAGGGGAGTCCTGGGGCCAACGTCCTGACTTTC
.,TRBJ2-1,.,TRBV19,CASSIDGVSSYNEQFF,TGTGCCAGTAGTATAGACGGGGTTAGCTCCTACAATGAGCAGTTCTTC
.,TRBJ2-2,TRBD2,TRBV10-1,CASGGVSWDTGELFF,TGCGCCAGCGGGGGGGTTAGCTGGGACACCGGGGAGCTGTTTTTT
.,TRBJ2-5,.,TRBV7-8,CASSRGRERETQYF,TGTGCCAGCAGCCGAGGCAGGGAGCGGGAGACCCAGTACTTC
.,TRBJ2-1,TRBD2,TRBV6-2/TRBV6-3,CASSLSGGAYNEQFF,TGTGCCAGCAGCCTAAGCGGGGGGGCGTACAATGAGCAGTTCTTC
.,TRBJ1-2,.,TRBV6-5,CASSYGSAYYGYTF,TGTGCCAGCAGTTACGGGTCGGCTTACTATGGCTACACCTTC
.,TRBJ2-7,TRBD1,TRBV6-6,CASSYAGTGNYEQYF,TGTGCCAGCAGTTACGCCGGGACAGGGAACTACGAGCAGTACTTC
.,TRBJ2-7,.,TRBV5-1,CASSLGQLGQGEQYF,TGCGCCAGCAGCTTGGGACAGTTGGGCCAAGGCGAGCAGTACTTC
.,TRBJ2-7,.,TRBV30,CAWKSYGSSYEQYF,TGTGCCTGGAAGTCATACGGTAGCTCCTACGAGCAGTACTTC
.,TRBJ2-5,TRBD1,TRBV11-3,CARPKHRDRKETQYF,TGTGCCAGGCCAAAACACCGGGACAGGAAAGAGACCCAGTACTTC
.,TRBJ1-6,.,TRBV15,CATSRVPGSSYNSPLHF,TGTGCCACCAGCAGAGTTCCGGGTAGCTCCTATAATTCACCCCTCCACTTT
.,TRBJ1-1,.,TRBV5-1,CASSSTYMTGDTEAFF,TGCGCCAGCAGCTCAACGTACATGACAGGAGACACTGAAGCTTTCTTT
.,TRBJ1-5,.,TRBV2,CASSVGGPYSNQPQHF,TGTGCCAGCAGTGTAGGGGGTCCGTATAGCAATCAGCCCCAGCATTTT
.,TRBJ2-2,TRBD1,TRBV6-5,CASTAGTGGLGELFF,TGTGCCAGCACAGCCGGGACAGGGGGTCTCGGGGAGCTGTTTTTT
.,TRBJ2-5,TRBD2,TRBV7-9,CASSLKTSGGASETQYF,TGTGCCAGCAGCTTAAAAACTAGCGGGGGGGCCTCAGAGACCCAGTACTTC
.,TRBJ1-5,.,TRBV11-1,CASSSRRDQPQHF,TGTGCCAGCAGCTCTCGCAGGGATCAGCCCCAGCATTTT
once,TRBJ2-2,.,TRBV19,CASSGTGVNTGELFF,TGTGCCAGTAGTGGAACCGGCGTGAACACCGGGGAGCTGTTTTTT
few,TRBJ1-1,.,TRBV11-2,CASRPGPMNTEAFF,TGTGCCAGCAGACCCGGGCCCATGAACACTGAAGCTTTCTTT